Sequencing of this TCR beta chain was carried out in a study of blood T cell repertoires in COVID-19. Across the whole study: From T cells, B-cell-depleted T cells, or PBMCs came the material, which was cDNA or gDNA.

Concerning this clone: The identical CDR3 is also encoded by other nucleotide sequences in the sample.

The Seattle patients, enrolled during active infection, were followed longitudinally. Per the germline V gene, CDR1 is MNHEY and CDR2 is SVGAGI. CDR3 length: 14 amino acids. Trimming stripped 0 bases from V and 5 bases from J, with 7 bases between. In the original analysis: The authors estimated nucleated cell counts from reference gene primer amplification. Only in-frame clones appear in the TCRdb table, and some are missing; sequencing was by immunoSEQ multiplex PCR. Clone size and V and J calls were adopted from that table, with D and trimming inferred from the DNA. The sample carries 150,000 to 200,000 clones, under 90% recorded once.

This sequence was found in a woman aged 70-85 years with COVID-19, enrolled during active disease. V is TRBV6-5 and J is TRBJ1-4; D not resolved. Specimen: peripheral blood. The CDR3 coding sequence is TGTGCCAGCAGTTACTCGGGCAGGAATGAAAAACTGTTTTTT. As protein: CASSYSGRNEKLFF.